This paragraph reports one T cell receptor (beta chain). The data originate from a study of blood T cell repertoires in COVID-19. The overall study: The United States, Italy and Spain supplied acute and convalescent COVID-19 samples. T cells, B-cell-depleted T cells, or PBMCs supplied cDNA or gDNA.

The trim removed 0 bases at V and 2 bases at J, leaving 7 bases unmatched. Germline assignment: CDR1 SGHRS and CDR2 YFSETQ. The CDR3 runs 16 residues. Clones were sequenced by immunoSEQ multiplex PCR, and TCRdb holds only the in-frame ones, with some missing. The sample lists about 58,000 clones, 78% occurring once. Sequencing used peripheral blood. This TCR was sampled from a human donor in a cohort sampled during active COVID-19. V and J are TRBV5-1 and TRBJ2-7; TRBD1 aligns across 8 bases. The CDR3 region is CASSLGGQGPTYEQYF. In DNA, the CDR3 is TGCGCCAGCAGCTTGGGCGGACAGGGCCCTACCTACGAGCAGTACTTC.